This T cell receptor beta chain was identified in a study of blood T cells in healthy people across ages (dated by TCRdb to the mid-2010s). Background for the entire study: In model experiments, template switching captured roughly one uniquely barcoded TCR beta cDNA molecule for every two T cells. To track age-related changes in TCR beta repertoire diversity, the study relied on deep sequencing normalized with unique cDNA molecular identifiers. Four age groups were formed from the donors: young (average 16 years), middle-aged (approximately 40), aged (62) and long-lived (82). To avoid experimental bias, donors of different ages were randomly spread across the sequencing lanes. The study analyzed two additional independent replicas of 1 million unique cDNA reads from the same blood draw for two donors, one aged 18 to 29 and one aged 80 or older. Here is what the overall study found, with its caveats: Because profiling used bulk unsorted PBMCs, naive and antigen-experienced compartments could not be compared conclusively. Because the CMV infection status of the donors was unknown, age-related changes in expanded clonotypes may potentially have been confounded. As age increased, observed TCR beta diversity per million T cells dropped in a roughly linear way, and a significant reduction was already evident by age around 41. The long-lived group showed more naive CD4+ T cells, fewer expanded clones and increased TCR diversity than the aged group, suggesting age selection. There was a strong correlation between observed TCR beta diversity and the percentage of naive T cells measured by flow cytometry. Total diversity estimates from one million sequenced T cells were considered lower bounds and underestimates.

Library preparation was by 5' RACE. This sample was sequenced with an Illumina HiSeq 2500. The second PCR ran for roughly 6 to 11 cycles and used a J-beta primer mix along with a sample-barcoded 5' primer. A template-switch 5' adaptor carrying 12 random nucleotides introduced a unique molecular identifier onto each TCR beta cDNA molecule. Each sample yielded at least 3 million CDR3-containing paired-end reads. The Mint cDNA synthesis kit, primed by a TRBC-specific oligonucleotide, was used to synthesize first-strand cDNA from all RNA. All cDNA was treated with uracil-DNA glycosylase and then went through a first 18-cycle PCR with the universal primers M1SS and BC2_uni_R. The study's own analysis went as follows. Each sample was normalized by randomly selecting 1 million high-quality reads, each carrying a distinct molecular identifier. Instead of being binned into consensus sequences, reads with shared molecular identifiers were discarded. MiTCR, run with a Q25 quality threshold and the strictest error-elimination algorithm, handled CDR3 identification, clonotype clustering and error correction. A nonparametric unseen species model with Euler transformation was used to estimate lower-bound total TCR beta diversity. Starting from the raw public reads, TCRdb applied fastp trimming at Q25, assembled clones with MiXCR and retained in-frame beta chains. All rows with the same CDR3 protein become a single entry with the most common DNA and genes. The V and J calls here are based on TCRdb, not the publication. Across this sample there are 1.5 million to 2 million distinct CDR3 sequences, with 30% to 40% seen only once. The ten largest clones represent about 11% of the sample.

Donors were 40 or so systemically healthy Caucasian individuals from Russia aged roughly 6 to 100 years. Roughly 10 milliliters of peripheral blood were drawn from each donor into EDTA-treated Vacutainer tubes. Ficoll-Paque density-gradient centrifugation was used to isolate PBMCs, with at least 6.5 million per sample. Total RNA, at least 6 micrograms per sample, was extracted from PBMCs with Trizol reagent. For every donor, an aliquot of PBMCs went through flow cytometry to measure the percentages of naive CD45RAhigh/CD27high T cells. Worth noting for this clonotype: There is no known antigen for this receptor. Within one base of it there is no much larger clone, and no base qualities were kept.

V loses 0 bases at its end and J loses 6 bases; junction bases beyond the gene matches: 13. From a lookup of the germline V gene (reference sequence), CDR1 and CDR2 are DFQATT and SNEGSKA. From cysteine to phenylalanine, the CDR3 is 17 amino acids long. Here the CDR3 DNA is all that survives: 51 bases in frame from base 1. The sequenced material came from blood. The TCR was taken from a woman aged 25 to 39 in good health. This receptor chain uses TRBV20-1 and TRBJ2-1; 8 middle bases align to TRBD2. The DNA sequence reads TGCAGTGCTAGAGATCGATTTGTTGGGACTAGTATCAATGAGCAGTTCTTC. Its protein product is CSARDRFVGTSINEQFF.